Following are 2 T cell receptor beta chains from one sample sequenced in a study of blood T cells in healthy people across ages. Primers used in a second PCR of roughly 6 to 11 cycles were a sample-barcoded 5' primer and a J-beta primer mix. TCRdb reanalysed the 5' RACE reads using MiXCR and keeps one entry per CDR3 protein. The sample has 1.2 million to 1.5 million distinct CDR3 sequences, 42% seen once. Sequencing was carried out using blood. The receptor source for this set is a woman under 30 in good health.

J is TRBJ2-5 and V is TRBV12-3 or TRBV12-4; maybe TRBD1 (7 bases). The CDR3 is 15 residues long. The V end lost 6 bases, the J end lost 4 bases, and 18 bases lay between the germline ends. CDR3 coding DNA: TGTGCCAGCAGCACTAACAGGGGAGGAAGAGAGACCCAGTACTTC. Its protein product is CASSTNRGGRETQYF.

The rearrangement uses TRBV27 and TRBJ2-1, with 11 bases that match TRBD2. The J call could be wrong; TRBJ2-7 is a better fit for the DNA end. From germline, CDR1 is MNHEY and CDR2 SMNVEV (reference sequence). The CDR3 length is 16 residues. In DNA form, the CDR3 reads TGTGCCAGCACCGAACTCACTAGCGGGGGTACCAATGAGCAGTACTTC. It encodes CASTELTSGGTNEQYF.